A single sample is the source of the 22 T cell receptor beta chains below, sequenced in a study of cytomegalovirus exposure and HLA in healthy donors (dated by TCRdb to the late 2010s). Libraries were constructed by the immunoSEQ multiplex PCR assay. The multiplex PCR relied on a mix of 60 forward primers for TCR Vbeta segments and 13 reverse primers for TCR Jbeta segments. Entries here come from immuneACCESS through TCRdb and include only in-frame sequences with V and J called. Some clones fail to appear in such tables; in the studies checked, an unresolved V gene covers under half of the shortfall, and the cause of the remainder is unknown. This sample lists around 150,000 clones; roughly 82% were detected once. About 10% of the sample goes to the ten largest clones. Specimen: PBMCs. The origin of the receptors is a man aged 50 to 60 in good health and CMV-seropositive.

In this sample, this clone turned up a few times. The chain uses TRBV15 and TRBJ2-1, with 9 bases that match TRBD2. The CDR3 extends over 16 amino acids. The trim removed 1 base at V and 9 bases at J, leaving 10 bases unmatched. The germline gives CDR1 LNHNV, CDR2 YYDKDF (reference sequence). Here the CDR3 reads CATSRGGRGGNSEQFF. In DNA, the CDR3 is TGTGCCACCAGCAGAGGTGGGCGGGGGGGAAATAGTGAGCAGTTCTTC.

The CDR3 sequence: CASSQESATYGYTF. The DNA for the CDR3 is TGCGCCAGCAGCCAAGAATCCGCTACCTATGGCTACACCTTC. This chain joins TRBV4-1 and TRBJ1-2; D gene uncertain. Trimming removed 0 bases at V and 4 bases at J, with 9 bases between. Looked up from germline, CDR1 is MGHRA and CDR2 is YSYEKL. This CDR3 spans 14 amino acids.

The V and J genes are TRBV29-1 and TRBJ1-2, with 7 positions matching TRBD1. In germline, CDR1 is SQVTM, CDR2 ANQGSEA. This CDR3 contains 12 residues. Trimming removed 1 base from V and 8 bases from J; junction bases left unmatched: 4. The CDR3 sequence is CSVEATGDGYTF. The CDR3 DNA reads as TGCAGCGTTGAAGCAACAGGGGACGGCTACACCTTC.

The chain uses TRBV7-3 and TRBJ2-1, with TRBD2 matching over 10 bases. In germline, CDR1 is SGHTA, CDR2 FQGTGA. This CDR3 is 15 amino acids long. After removal of 5 bases from V and 9 bases from J, the junction contained 10 bases not matched to a gene. Here the CDR3 DNA reads TGTGCCAGCAGCCCAAGCGGGGGGGCGGCTGGTGAGCAGTTCTTC. This gives the protein CASSPSGGAAGEQFF.

V usage is TRBV28 and J usage is TRBJ2-5; 9 nucleotides match TRBD2. V shed 7 bases, J shed 11 bases, and the junction held 20 bases outside the gene matches. Germline values: CDR1 MDHEN, CDR2 SYDVKM. The CDR3 spans 16 residues. The CDR3 region has the DNA TGTGCCAGCACTCCCGGGGGGGGACTAGCAGCGAGGAAGCAGTACTTC. It is translated as CASTPGGGLAARKQYF.

This rearrangement joins TRBV5-1 to TRBJ2-7; the D is unclear. The CDR3 sequence is 14 residues long. V gave up 0 bases and J gave up 2 bases, with 9 bases separating them. Germline loops: CDR1 SGHRS, CDR2 YFSETQ. In DNA form, the CDR3 reads TGCGCCAGCAGCTTGGAAATGGGCCCCTACGAGCAGTACTTC. The encoded protein is CASSLEMGPYEQYF.

DNA of the CDR3: TGTGCCAGCAGCTTCCACCTACCCGGGACAGGGATCACCGGGGAGCTGTTTTTT. This sequence encodes CASSFHLPGTGITGELFF. The chain carries TRBV9 and TRBJ2-2, with 9 bases that match TRBD1. There are 18 residues in the CDR3. J was trimmed by 4 bases and V by 4 bases; bases with no gene match: 14. The V gene's germline CDR1 is SGDLS and CDR2 YYNGEE.

CDR3 region: CASSSRLAGDNEQFF. In DNA form, the CDR3 reads TGTGCCAGCAGCTCTCGACTAGCGGGGGACAATGAGCAGTTCTTC. The chain is built from TRBV9 and TRBJ2-1, with 12 bases lining up with TRBD2. CDR1 is SGDLS, CDR2 YYNGEE, per germline. This CDR3 region has 15 residues. V dropped 4 bases and J dropped 5; count of bases not matched to a gene: 4.

The chain combines TRBV6-5 with TRBJ2-7; TRBD2 matches 11 bases. V was pared by 6 bases and J by 5 bases, with 3 bases of the junction left unmatched. CDR1 and CDR2 from the germline V gene are MNHEY and SVGAGI. The CDR3 length is 13 residues. The CDR3 region is CASRLAGGNEQYF. In DNA form, the CDR3 reads TGTGCCAGCAGGCTAGCGGGGGGTAACGAGCAGTACTTC.

This chain's CDR3 is CASSLGIGTSDNEQFF. The CDR3 DNA reads TGTGCCAGCAGCTTGGGAATCGGGACTAGTGACAATGAGCAGTTCTTC. The chain joins TRBV5-8 to TRBJ2-1, with 8 bases matching TRBD2. Germline CDR1 is SGHTS and CDR2 is YDEGEE. The CDR3 runs 16 residues. J was trimmed by 5 bases and V by 0 bases; bases with no gene match: 7.

The V and J genes are TRBV4-3 and TRBJ2-3; 9 bases fit TRBD2. This CDR3 region has 20 residues. With V trimmed by 0 bases and J by 0 bases, 13 bases remained unmatched. The germline gives CDR1 LGHNA, CDR2 YSLEER. CDR3 coding DNA: TGCGCCAGCAGCCAAGATCTGTCTAGCGGGGCCGTACCTAGCACAGATACGCAGTATTTT. It codes for CASSQDLSSGAVPSTDTQYF.

V usage is TRBV6-5 and J usage is TRBJ1-2, with 7 bases identical to TRBD1. V lost 6 bases and J lost 0; bases outside the gene matches: 4. The CDR3 extends over 14 amino acids. Germline lookup yields CDR1 MNHEY and CDR2 SVGAGI. This CDR3 is CASRPQGTNYGYTF. CDR3 DNA sequence: TGTGCCAGCAGACCACAGGGGACTAACTATGGCTACACCTTC.

The gene calls are TRBV5-1 and TRBJ2-7, with D tentatively TRBD2 (6 bases). The V and J ends lost 4 bases and 7 bases respectively, with 18 bases between them. Germline V gene data show CDR1 as SGHRS and CDR2 as YFSETQ. The CDR3 covers 14 residues. CDR3 coding DNA: TGCGCCAGCAGCCCGGGACTCGGAGGCCGGGAGCAGTACTTC. This sequence encodes CASSPGLGGREQYF.

This clone has just a few counts. CDR3 bases: TGTGCCAGCAGCGTAATGGCGGTGGATTGGGACGAGCAGTACTTC. Its protein is CASSVMAVDWDEQYF. The chain is built from TRBV9 and TRBJ2-7; no clear D gene. V lost 1 base to trimming and J lost 5 bases, with 16 bases between them. Germline CDR1 and CDR2: SGDLS and YYNGEE. The CDR3 spans 15 residues.

DNA of the CDR3: TGTGCCAGCAGCCTTAGAGGGCCCTATGGCTACACCTTC. Protein: CASSLRGPYGYTF. The rearrangement uses TRBV6-5 and TRBJ1-2; no firm D call. This CDR3 has 13 amino acids. Germline V lookup: CDR1 MNHEY, CDR2 SVGAGI. The ends were cut back, 6 bases at V and 4 bases at J, with 12 bases in the middle.

The rearrangement uses TRBV18 and TRBJ1-6, with TRBD1 matching over 9 bases. The CDR3 is 14 amino acids. Germline V lookup: CDR1 KGHSH, CDR2 LQKENI. V trimming: 2 bases; J trimming: 12 bases; junction bases outside the gene matches: 5. CDR3 amino acids: CASSPSGQGEPLHF. The CDR3 DNA sequence: TGTGCCAGCTCACCATCGGGACAGGGCGAACCCCTCCACTTT.

The gene calls are TRBV9 and TRBJ1-3, with D possibly matching TRBD1 (6 bases). The germline V and J ends were trimmed by 0 bases and 5 bases, with 12 bases remaining between them. CDR3 length: 15 amino acids. Germline assignment: CDR1 SGDLS and CDR2 YYNGEE. CDR3 DNA sequence: TGTGCCAGCAGCGTAGCGGCACAGGGCAGAAACACCATATATTTT. Its protein product is CASSVAAQGRNTIYF.

This chain links TRBV11-2 with TRBJ2-7; TRBD2 agrees at 7 bases. Germline V gene lookup returns CDR1 SGHAT and CDR2 FQNNGV. V gave up 3 bases and J gave up 4 bases; unmatched junction bases: 6. The CDR3 is 14 amino acids. CDR3 nucleotide sequence: TGTGCCAGCAGCTTGGGGGGGTCGGGGTACGAGCAGTACTTC. This encodes CASSLGGSGYEQYF.

V usage is TRBV15 and J usage is TRBJ1-3; D is unclear. The CDR3 totals 14 residues. CDR1 is LNHNV, CDR2 YYDKDF, per germline (reference sequence). V was shortened by 5 bases and J by 2 bases, with 10 bases between the two germline ends. The chain's CDR3 is CATSLTETGNTIYF. For the CDR3, the DNA is TGTGCCACCAGCTTAACAGAAACTGGAAACACCATATATTTT. Filled out from reference TRBV15 and TRBJ1-3, the complete variable domain reads DAMVIQNPRYQVTQFGKPVTLSCSQTLNHNVMYWYQQKSSQAPKLLFHYYDKDFNNEADTPDNFQSRRPNTSFCFLDIRSPGLGDTAMYLCATSLTETGNTIYFGEGSWLTVV.

The gene calls are TRBV29-1 and TRBJ2-5, with TRBD2 matching over 8 bases. Germline values: CDR1 SQVTM, CDR2 ANQGSEA. This CDR3 is built from 14 residues. V gave up 0 bases and J gave up 5 bases; unmatched junction bases: 5. CDR3 DNA sequence: TGCAGCGTTGAAGACGGGAGGGGATGGGAGACCCAGTACTTC. Amino acid sequence: CSVEDGRGWETQYF.

The chain has TRBV7-9 and TRBJ1-4; TRBD1 aligns across 7 bases. J gave up 4 bases and V 5 bases, and 7 bases lay outside the gene matches. The CDR3 is made up of 15 amino acids. CDR1 is SEHNR and CDR2 is FQNEAQ in the germline V gene (reference sequence). The CDR3 DNA is TGTGCCAGCAGCAACCGGGACAGAGTTAATGAAAAACTGTTTTTT. Its translation is CASSNRDRVNEKLFF.

The V gene is TRBV6-5, the J gene TRBJ2-6; D might be TRBD2 (5 bases). Germline V CDR1 and CDR2: MNHEY, SVGAGI. The CDR3 covers 15 residues. Trimming shortened V by 6 bases and J by 0 bases, and 9 bases separated the two germline ends. In DNA form, the CDR3 reads TGTGCCAGCAGCCAGGACTTCTCTGGGGCCAACGTCCTGACTTTC. Its translation is CASSQDFSGANVLTF.